This is a list of T cell receptor beta chains from one sample in a study of glioma-infiltrating T cells. MiXCR, applied by TCRdb to the multiplex PCR reads, yields one record per CDR3 protein. This sample has 150,000 or so distinct CDR3 sequences, with 39% found just once. The sequenced sample was glioma tissue, nonneoplastic brain tissue, or PBMCs (not recorded which). Source of these receptors: a human donor with low-grade glioma or glioblastoma, undergoing nonglioma brain surgery, or in good health (not recorded which). CDR3s include the opening cysteine and the closing phenylalanine or tryptophan. D genes are given only for firm matches. Some rows have no size entry. The others give once, few or many, or a class for an expanded clone.

V gene	clone size	D gene	J gene	CDR3 protein	CDR3 DNA
TRBV20-1	NA	NA	TRBJ1-2	CSARDWSWDGYTF	TGCAGTGCTAGAGATTGGTCATGGGATGGCTACACCTTC
TRBV6-2/TRBV6-3	NA	NA	TRBJ2-5	CASRSFRGPEETQYF	TGTGCCAGCAGGTCATTCAGGGGTCCGGAAGAGACCCAGTACTTC
TRBV20-1	few	NA	TRBJ1-1	CSAKDSSANTEAFF	TGCAGTGCTAAGGACAGTTCGGCGAACACTGAAGCTTTCTTT
TRBV15	once	NA	TRBJ2-5	CATSRDLRQGLQETQYF	TGTGCCACCAGCAGAGATCTTAGACAGGGACTACAAGAGACGCAGTACTTC
TRBV28	NA	TRBD2	TRBJ2-3	CASSSFASGTSTDTQYF	TGTGCCAGCAGTTCCTTTGCTAGCGGGACGAGCACAGATACGCAGTATTTT
TRBV2	NA	NA	TRBJ1-1	CASRLGQVGTEAFF	TGTGCCAGCAGGCTGGGGCAAGTAGGGACTGAAGCTTTCTTT
TRBV20-1	few	NA	TRBJ1-1	CSARDPGATQNTEAFF	TGCAGTGCTAGGGACCCAGGGGCCACGCAGAACACTGAAGCTTTCTTT
TRBV2	NA	NA	TRBJ1-1	CASSELRRAEAFF	TGTGCCAGCAGTGAATTACGGCGAGCTGAAGCTTTCTTT
TRBV29-1	NA	TRBD1	TRBJ1-2	CSVVGGAGYGYTF	TGCAGCGTCGTAGGGGGCGCCGGGTATGGCTACACCTTC
TRBV27	NA	NA	TRBJ2-7	CASSSSSPGRLPENEQYF	TGTGCCAGCAGTTCAAGCTCTCCGGGACGACTCCCTGAGAATGAGCAGTACTTC
TRBV20-1	few	TRBD2	TRBJ2-7	CSARPSSGIRYEQYF	TGCAGTGCTAGACCCTCTAGCGGGATAAGGTACGAGCAGTACTTC
TRBV27	NA	NA	TRBJ1-1	CASSPPWGNTEAFF	TGTGCCAGCAGCCCTCCGTGGGGGAACACTGAAGCTTTCTTT
TRBV20-1	NA	NA	TRBJ1-2	CDAREGGLSLGGYTF	TGCGATGCTAGAGAGGGGGGCCTGAGCCTGGGGGGCTACACCTTC
TRBV12-3/TRBV12-4	NA	TRBD1	TRBJ2-7	CASSYHGQGAREQYF	TGTGCCAGCAGTTATCACGGACAGGGAGCTAGGGAGCAGTACTTC
TRBV4-2	NA	NA	TRBJ2-3	CASSRTERSTDTQYF	TGTGCCAGCAGCCGTACGGAGAGGAGCACAGATACGCAGTATTTT
TRBV27	NA	TRBD1	TRBJ2-7	CASSLKTSGGLYEQYF	TGTGCCAGCAGTCTGAAAACCTCAGGGGGCCTCTACGAGCAGTACTTC
TRBV6-1	NA	NA	TRBJ1-3	CASSQSGDFESSGNTIYF	TGTGCCAGCAGCCAAAGTGGGGACTTCGAGAGCTCTGGAAACACCATATATTTT
TRBV20-1	NA	NA	TRBJ1-5	CSARDGPRDGGPYQPQHF	TGCAGTGCTAGAGATGGCCCTCGGGACGGAGGACCCTATCAGCCCCAGCATTTT
TRBV2	NA	NA	TRBJ2-5	CASSESPGPQETQYF	TGTGCCAGCAGTGAATCCCCCGGACCCCAAGAGACCCAGTACTTC
TRBV20-1	NA	TRBD2	TRBJ2-3	CSARERLATSLTDTQYF	TGCAGTGCTAGAGAGAGACTAGCGACCTCCCTCACAGATACGCAGTATTTT
TRBV15	NA	TRBD1	TRBJ1-6	CATSRERGRTGSLGNSPLHF	TGTGCCACCAGCAGAGAGAGGGGGAGGACAGGATCACTGGGCAATTCACCCCTACACTTT
TRBV27	NA	NA	TRBJ2-5	CASSLLGYQETQYF	TGTGCCAGCAGTTTATTGGGCTACCAAGAGACCCAGTACTTC
TRBV7-9	once	NA	TRBJ2-1	CASSSGTKTYNEQFF	TGTGCCAGCAGTTCCGGGACAAAAACCTACAATGAGCAGTTCTTC
TRBV24-1	few	NA	TRBJ2-3	CATSGGFTDTQYF	TGTGCCACCAGTGGAGGGTTCACAGATACGCAGTATTTT
TRBV27	NA	NA	TRBJ1-5	CASIRQGNQPQHF	TGTGCCAGCATCAGGCAAGGCAATCAGCCCCAGCATTTT
TRBV6-1	many	TRBD1	TRBJ2-7	CASSPPGQASYEQYF	TGTGCCAGCAGCCCCCCGGGACAGGCTTCCTACGAGCAGTACTTC
TRBV20-1	few	NA	TRBJ1-5	CSARAPPTGRASRDQPQHF	TGCAGTGCTAGAGCCCCCCCCACAGGGCGCGCTTCAAGGGATCAGCCCCAGCATTTT
TRBV6-6	NA	NA	TRBJ1-2	CASSYTTGSGYTF	TGTGCCAGCAGTTACACGACAGGTTCCGGCTACACCTTC
TRBV20-1	NA	TRBD2	TRBJ2-5	CSTEGTSRGETQYF	TGCAGTACTGAAGGGACTAGCCGGGGAGAGACCCAGTACTTC
TRBV4-1	NA	NA	TRBJ2-7	CASSQGVDSSYEQYF	TGCGCCAGCAGCCAAGGCGTTGACAGCTCCTACGAGCAGTACTTC
TRBV7-6	few	NA	TRBJ1-1	CASSLGGGANTEAFF	TGTGCCAGCAGCTTAGGGGGGGGGGCGAACACTGAAGCTTTCTTT
TRBV2	few	NA	TRBJ2-3	CASSEAGTSFDTQYF	TGTGCCAGCAGTGAAGCAGGGACAAGCTTCGATACGCAGTATTTT
TRBV19	once	TRBD1	TRBJ1-6	CASSTGGSSPLHF	TGTGCCAGTTCGACAGGGGGCTCCTCACCCCTCCACTTT
TRBV6-1	NA	TRBD2	TRBJ2-4	CASSYLPSGLAKNIQYF	TGTGCCAGCAGCTATCTCCCTAGCGGACTAGCCAAAAACATTCAGTACTTC
TRBV7-9	NA	NA	TRBJ1-1	CASSLSVGTEAFF	TGTGCCAGCAGCTTATCGGTGGGGACTGAAGCTTTCTTT
TRBV7-9	few	NA	TRBJ1-1	CASSPLPPGAEAFF	TGTGCCAGCAGCCCACTCCCGCCCGGCGCTGAAGCTTTCTTT
TRBV6-2/TRBV6-3	NA	NA	TRBJ1-2	CASSWAENSYTF	TGTGCCAGCAGTTGGGCAGAAAATAGCTACACCTTC
TRBV28	NA	NA	TRBJ1-2	CASSFGDGYTF	TGTGCCAGCAGTTTTGGAGATGGCTACACCTTC
TRBV7-2	NA	NA	TRBJ2-3	CASSLVRGRTDTQYF	TGTGCCAGCAGCTTAGTCCGGGGGCGTACAGATACGCAGTATTTT
TRBV20-1	few	NA	TRBJ1-5	CSASLGNSNQPQHF	TGCAGTGCTAGTTTGGGTAATAGCAATCAGCCCCAGCATTTT
TRBV20-1	many	NA	TRBJ1-2	CSAPDVNYGYTF	TGCAGTGCGCCGGACGTAAACTATGGCTACACCTTC
TRBV7-2	NA	TRBD2	TRBJ2-3	CDSSPRLAIMSTDTQYF	TGTGACAGCAGCCCCAGACTAGCGATTATGAGCACAGATACGCAGTATTTT
TRBV28	few	TRBD1	TRBJ1-1	CASRTGTAHTEAFF	TGTGCCAGCAGGACAGGGACGGCCCACACTGAAGCTTTCTTT
TRBV24-1	NA	TRBD2	TRBJ2-3	CATGYGAGFTDTQYF	TGTGCCACCGGTTATGGAGCGGGGTTCACAGATACGCAGTATTTT
TRBV6-6	NA	NA	TRBJ1-1	CASSRNPGAEAFF	TGTGCCAGCAGCCGGAACCCCGGGGCTGAAGCTTTCTTT
TRBV20-1	NA	NA	TRBJ1-6	CSARVAGRSSYNSPLHF	TGCAGTGCTAGGGTTGCCGGACGCAGCTCCTATAATTCACCCCTCCACTTT
TRBV20-1	few	NA	TRBJ2-7	CSARVRVDEQYF	TGCAGTGCTAGAGTAAGAGTCGACGAGCAGTACTTC